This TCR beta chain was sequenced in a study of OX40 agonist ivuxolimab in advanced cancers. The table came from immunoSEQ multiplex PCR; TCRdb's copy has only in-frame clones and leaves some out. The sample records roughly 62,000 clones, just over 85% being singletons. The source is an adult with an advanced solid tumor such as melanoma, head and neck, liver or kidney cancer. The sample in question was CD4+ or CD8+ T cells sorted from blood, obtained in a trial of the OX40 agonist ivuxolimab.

The CDR3 region is CASSERTGLKNIQYF. DNA for the CDR3: TGTGCCAGCAGTGAGCGGACAGGGCTGAAAAACATTCAGTACTTC. The chain employs TRBV6-1 and TRBJ2-4; TRBD1 matches at 8 bases. The CDR3 extends over 15 amino acids. V trimming: 3 bases; J trimming: 4 bases; junction bases outside the gene matches: 5. From germline, CDR1 is MNHNS and CDR2 SASEGT.